Listed below are T cell receptor beta chains from one sample, sequenced in a study of T cells in Graves' hyperthyroidism and ophthalmopathy. TCRdb re-analysed the multiplex PCR reads in MiXCR, keeping a single row per CDR3 protein. The sample lists about 520,000 distinct CDR3 sequences; less than 25% were seen once. Sequencing was carried out using blood. Receptor source: a man between 18 and 35 years old with Graves' hyperthyroidism. CDR3s include the opening cysteine and the closing phenylalanine or tryptophan. The D gene is left open where the match is weak. Part of the rows lack a size; the others show once, few, many or a class for expanded clones.

clone_size	d_call	v_call	j_call	cdr3_nt	cdr3_aa
many	-	TRBV30	TRBJ1-1	TGTGCCTGGAGTCGGGCCTTTGAAGCTTTCTTT	CAWSRAFEAFF
many	-	TRBV6-1	TRBJ1-2	TGTGCCAGCAGGACTTCTGGAGGCTACACCTTC	CASRTSGGYTF
few	-	TRBV18	TRBJ2-7	TGTGCCAGCTCACCCGGGGGCCGGGAGTACGAGCAGTACTTC	CASSPGGREYEQYF
-	TRBD2	TRBV27	TRBJ2-2	TGTGCCAGCAGTAGGGCGGGGGGCGCTTGGACCGGGGAGCTGTTTTTT	CASSRAGGAWTGELFF
-	TRBD1	TRBV24-1	TRBJ2-2	TGTGCCACCAACGGGACAGGGGCGTACACCGGGGAGCTGTTTTTT	CATNGTGAYTGELFF
-	TRBD2	TRBV18	TRBJ2-7	TGTGCCAGCTCCCCTGGGCGGGGGGCAAATTACGAGCAGTACTTC	CASSPGRGANYEQYF
-	TRBD1	TRBV12-3/TRBV12-4	TRBJ2-7	TGTGCCAGCAAAAGGACAGGGGGCGAGCAGTACTTC	CASKRTGGEQYF
many	-	TRBV20-1	TRBJ1-3	TGCAGTGCGCACCGTTCTGGAAACACCATATATTTT	CSAHRSGNTIYF
-	TRBD1	TRBV11-2	TRBJ2-5	TGTGCCAGCAGCCTGGGACAGGGGAGGGGAGAGACCCAGTACTTC	CASSLGQGRGETQYF
-	-	TRBV6-1	TRBJ1-1	TGTGCCAGCAGTCTCAGACGGGCCAACACTGAAGCTTTCTTT	CASSLRRANTEAFF
-	-	TRBV7-2	TRBJ2-7	TGTGCCAGCAGCTTAGCTGCCTTTACCTACGAGCAGTACTTC	CASSLAAFTYEQYF
many	-	TRBV5-1	TRBJ1-1	TGCGCCAGCTGCTTTGGGGACCTGGGGAACACTGAAGCTTTCTTT	CASCFGDLGNTEAFF
once	-	TRBV27	TRBJ1-2	TGTGCCAGCAGTCCTATCGGGACGGACTATGGCTACACCTTC	CASSPIGTDYGYTF
-	-	TRBV27	TRBJ1-1	TGTGCCAGCCCCCGCACCCCGCGGACTGAAGCTTTCTTT	CASPRTPRTEAFF
many	-	TRBV2	TRBJ1-1	TGTGCCAGCAGTACAGGGCTTGGGAACACTGAAGCTTTCTTT	CASSTGLGNTEAFF
many	-	TRBV12-3/TRBV12-4	TRBJ1-1	TGTGCCAGCAGCGTTGGGGGGTCGGAAACTGAAGCTTTCTTT	CASSVGGSETEAFF
many	TRBD2	TRBV5-1	TRBJ2-5	TGCGCCAGCAGCTTGCAGGCTAGCGGGGGGCTAGGAGAAGAGACCCAGTACTTC	CASSLQASGGLGEETQYF
few	TRBD1	TRBV24-1	TRBJ2-2	TGTGCCACCAGTGGACAGGGTAATGGCGGGGAGCTGTTTTTT	CATSGQGNGGELFF
many	-	TRBV20-1	TRBJ1-1	TGCAGTGCTCCCCGACAGAGAATGAACACTGAAGCTTTCTTT	CSAPRQRMNTEAFF
-	-	TRBV12-3/TRBV12-4	TRBJ1-2	TGTGCCAGCAGTGGACAAGGGGGTGCTGGCTACACCTTC	CASSGQGGAGYTF
-	-	TRBV4-3	TRBJ2-5	TGCGCCAGCAGTCAGGGGTGGGGGGAGACCCAGTACTTC	CASSQGWGETQYF
few	-	TRBV7-9	TRBJ1-3	TGTGCCAGCAGCCCCTGGGACGGCTCTGGAAACACCATATATTTT	CASSPWDGSGNTIYF
few	TRBD1	TRBV28	TRBJ2-4	TGTGCCAGCAGTTTATGGTCGGGGACAGGAGATCTAGCCAAAAACATTCAGTACTTC	CASSLWSGTGDLAKNIQYF
few	-	TRBV20-1	TRBJ2-3	TGCAGTGCTGAAATGGACCCAGTCTGGGCAGATACGCAGTATTTT	CSAEMDPVWADTQYF
many	-	TRBV15	TRBJ1-5	TGTGCCACCAGCAGAGGGGACGGCGCGCACCAGCATTTT	CATSRGDGAHQHF
many	-	TRBV6-2/TRBV6-3	TRBJ1-1	TGTGCCAGCAGTTACTCGGACCCAAGCGCCACTGAAGCTTTCTTT	CASSYSDPSATEAFF
many	TRBD1	TRBV28	TRBJ1-6	TGTGCCAGCAGTGTGGGACAGTTGGATTCACCCCTCCACTTT	CASSVGQLDSPLHF
-	-	TRBV7-8	TRBJ2-4	TGTGCCAGCAGCGCCGACAGAAACATTCAGTACTTC	CASSADRNIQYF
-	-	TRBV6-5	TRBJ2-3	TGTGCCAGCAGTTACTCGACACGGGGCACAGATACGCAGTATTTT	CASSYSTRGTDTQYF
many	TRBD1	TRBV12-3/TRBV12-4	TRBJ1-1	TGTGCCAGCCACAGGGTGGGACAGGGTACCACTGAAGCTTTCTTT	CASHRVGQGTTEAFF
few	-	TRBV30	TRBJ1-5	TGTGCCTGGAGTGTACGTAGCGCCCAGGGGCCCCAGCATTTT	CAWSVRSAQGPQHF
many	TRBD1	TRBV28	TRBJ1-1	TGTGCCAGCAGTCTGCGAGGGGACAGGGTGGAGAGCACTGAAGCTTTCTTT	CASSLRGDRVESTEAFF
few	-	TRBV18	TRBJ1-6	TGTGCCAGCTCACCTTCTCCGGGTGATTCACCCCTCCACTTT	CASSPSPGDSPLHF
few	TRBD2	TRBV12-3/TRBV12-4	TRBJ2-5	TGTGCCAGCAGCCCGACTAGCGTAGGTCAAGAGACCCAGTACTTC	CASSPTSVGQETQYF
many	TRBD2	TRBV6-1	TRBJ2-5	TGTGCCAGCAGTAATAGCGGGGGGGCCCAAGAGACCCAGTACTTC	CASSNSGGAQETQYF
many	-	TRBV20-1	TRBJ1-2	TGCAGTGCTAGAGACGAGGGGTGGTATGAGGGCTACACCTTC	CSARDEGWYEGYTF
-	TRBD1	TRBV12-3/TRBV12-4	TRBJ1-6	TGTGCCAGCAGTAAAAGGACAGGAGGTTCACCCCTCCACTTT	CASSKRTGGSPLHF
-	-	TRBV11-2	TRBJ2-7	TGTGCCAGCTCAACCCCGAGGGGGCTAGCGGGCTACGAGCAGTACTTC	CASSTPRGLAGYEQYF
few	-	TRBV5-1	TRBJ1-1	TGCGCCAGCAGCTTGTTCAGCAAGAACACTGAAGCTTTCTTT	CASSLFSKNTEAFF
few	-	TRBV7-9	TRBJ2-7	TGTGCCAGCAGCCGACAGGTCTCCTACGAGCAGTACTTC	CASSRQVSYEQYF
-	TRBD1	TRBV29-1	TRBJ2-7	TGCAGCGTTGTTGGCGGGACAGGGTTTTTGTCCTACGAGCAGTACTTC	CSVVGGTGFLSYEQYF
few	-	TRBV10-3	TRBJ2-1	TGTGCCATCAGTGAGTCCGACCGCACCTACAATGAGCAGTTCTTC	CAISESDRTYNEQFF
many	-	TRBV6-5	TRBJ2-5	TGTGCCAGCAGTTACTCGGGCACACAGGAGGTGGAGACCCAGTACTTC	CASSYSGTQEVETQYF
many	-	TRBV28	TRBJ1-5	TGTGCCAGCAGTGAAGAGGGGTATAGCAATCAGCCCCAGCATTTT	CASSEEGYSNQPQHF
many	TRBD2	TRBV12-3/TRBV12-4	TRBJ2-5	TGTGCCAGCAGTTATAGCGGGGGCCAAGAGACCCAGTACTTC	CASSYSGGQETQYF
few	-	TRBV5-1	TRBJ2-7	TGCGCCAGCAGCTTGGGGAGCGGCCCGTGGTACTTC	CASSLGSGPWYF
-	-	TRBV27	TRBJ2-7	TGTGCCAGCAGTTTCGAAGCAGGGCGAGCCTACGAGCAGTACTTC	CASSFEAGRAYEQYF
-	-	TRBV18	TRBJ2-4	TGTGCCAGCTCACCACCGGGACATAAAAACATTCAGTACTTC	CASSPPGHKNIQYF
many	-	TRBV9	TRBJ1-5	TGTGCCAGCAGCGTAGGGGTAGGGGATCAGCCCCAGCATTTT	CASSVGVGDQPQHF
many	-	TRBV7-2	TRBJ1-2	TGTGCCAGCAGCTTAGACAGCTTAGTTTTTGGCTACACCTTC	CASSLDSLVFGYTF
many	-	TRBV10-3	TRBJ1-1	TGTGCCATCAGTGAGTCGCTTAGTGAAGCTTTCTTT	CAISESLSEAFF
few	TRBD1	TRBV5-1	TRBJ1-5	TGCGCCAGCAGCCCCGGGACAGGGGCCGGCAATCAGCCCCAGCATTTT	CASSPGTGAGNQPQHF
many	-	TRBV12-3/TRBV12-4	TRBJ1-2	TGTGCCAGCAGTTTAGGGAACTATGGCTACACCTTC	CASSLGNYGYTF
-	TRBD1	TRBV27	TRBJ2-4	TGTGCCAGCTGGACAGGTGGGGACCAAAACATTAAGTACTTC	CASWTGGDQNIKYF
-	-	TRBV11-2	TRBJ2-2	TGTGCCAGCAGCCCCCTTCGGGGGGCTACCTCCGGGGAGCTGTTTTTT	CASSPLRGATSGELFF
many	TRBD2	TRBV6-2/TRBV6-3	TRBJ2-7	TGTGCCAGCAGTCTACGGGGGACTAGCGGGACGGGTTACGAGCAGTACTTC	CASSLRGTSGTGYEQYF
-	-	TRBV6-4	TRBJ1-2	TGTGCCAGCAGTGACTCGCCGTTTGGTGGCTACACCTTC	CASSDSPFGGYTF
many	TRBD1	TRBV27	TRBJ1-5	TGTGCCAGCAGGGATTCAGGGGGCGACAATCAGCCCCAGCATTTT	CASRDSGGDNQPQHF
many	-	TRBV30	TRBJ1-1	TGTGCCTGGAGTGTATCCAGAAACACTGAAGCTTTCTTT	CAWSVSRNTEAFF